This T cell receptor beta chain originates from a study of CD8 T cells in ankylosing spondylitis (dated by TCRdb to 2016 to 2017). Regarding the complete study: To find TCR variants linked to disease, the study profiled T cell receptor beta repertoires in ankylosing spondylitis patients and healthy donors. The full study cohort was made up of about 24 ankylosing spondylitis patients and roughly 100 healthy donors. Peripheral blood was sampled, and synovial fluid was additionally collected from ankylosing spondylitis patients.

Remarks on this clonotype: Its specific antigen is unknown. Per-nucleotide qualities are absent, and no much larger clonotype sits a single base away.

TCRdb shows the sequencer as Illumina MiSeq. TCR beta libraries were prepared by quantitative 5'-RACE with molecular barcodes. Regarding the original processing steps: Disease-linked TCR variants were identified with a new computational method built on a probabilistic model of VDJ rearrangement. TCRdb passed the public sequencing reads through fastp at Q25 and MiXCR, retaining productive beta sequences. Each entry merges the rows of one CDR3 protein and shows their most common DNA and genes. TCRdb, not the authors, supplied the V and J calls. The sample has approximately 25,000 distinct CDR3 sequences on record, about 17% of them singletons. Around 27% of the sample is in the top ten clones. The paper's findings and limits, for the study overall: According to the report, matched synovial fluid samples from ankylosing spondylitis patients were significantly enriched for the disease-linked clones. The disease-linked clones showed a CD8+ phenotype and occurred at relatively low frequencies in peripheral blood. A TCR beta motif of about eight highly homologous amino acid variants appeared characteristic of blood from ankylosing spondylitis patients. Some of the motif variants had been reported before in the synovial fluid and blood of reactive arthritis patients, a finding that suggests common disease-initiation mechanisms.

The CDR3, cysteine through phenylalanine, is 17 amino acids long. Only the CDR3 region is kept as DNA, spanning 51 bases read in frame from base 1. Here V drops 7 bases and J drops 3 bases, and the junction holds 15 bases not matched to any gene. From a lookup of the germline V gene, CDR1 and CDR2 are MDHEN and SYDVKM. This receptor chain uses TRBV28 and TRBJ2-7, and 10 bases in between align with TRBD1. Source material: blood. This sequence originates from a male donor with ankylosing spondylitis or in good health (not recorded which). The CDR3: CASTPGQGIFSLYEQYF. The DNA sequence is TGTGCCAGCACCCCGGGACAGGGGATTTTCTCCCTCTACGAGCAGTACTTC.